A single sample gave rise to the 30 T cell receptor beta chains below, sequenced in a study of post-analysis software for immune sequencing data (dated by TCRdb to the mid-2010s). The paper's findings and limits, for the study overall: Roughly 5 TRBV segments, including TRBV5-6, TRBV5-1 and TRBV20-1, were significantly more frequent in patients than controls.

Libraries were made using PCR. Reads for this sample came from an Illumina HiSeq 2500. To reduce PCR and sequencing biases, unique molecular identifiers were built into the TCR beta cDNA libraries. The raw public data were reprocessed by TCRdb itself: fastp quality trimming at Q25, MiXCR clonotype calling, in-frame beta chains only. Each CDR3 protein appears once, grouped with its most common genes and DNA. The sample table holds some 260,000 distinct CDR3 sequences, of which roughly a third were seen once. The top ten constitute more than 4% of the sample. No antigen has been assigned to these receptors. Sequenced input: blood. Every receptor here comes from a girl aged 5 to 17 with multiple sclerosis.

This clonotype was recorded at least ten times. The V gene is TRBV27, the J gene TRBJ1-2; no clear D. V lost 3 bases to trimming and J lost 5 bases, with 4 bases between them. Germline-derived CDR1 and CDR2 are MNHEY and SMNVEV (reference sequence). The CDR3 covers 11 residues. CDR3 sequence: CASSLEYGYTF. CDR3 in DNA: TGTGCCAGCAGTTTGGAGTATGGCTACACCTTC.

As to this clonotype: Being one base from a much bigger clone, this may be a read error. V and J are TRBV4-2 and TRBJ1-2; D uncertain. The V gene's germline CDR1 is LGHNA and CDR2 YNFKEQ. The CDR3 extends over 13 amino acids. The CDR3 protein is CASNQGDIYGYTF. The CDR3 nucleotides read TGTGCCAGCAACCAAGGAGATATCTATGGCTACACCTTC.

The rearrangement links TRBV20-1 to TRBJ1-5; the match to TRBD1 covers 7 bases. V lost 2 bases to trimming and J lost 0 bases; unmatched junction nucleotides: 7. The CDR3 has 16 amino acids. CDR1 DFQATT and CDR2 SNEGSKA come from the germline V gene (reference sequence). The CDR3 sequence is CSARPRGGDSNQPQHF. The CDR3 nucleotides are TGCAGTGCTAGACCCAGGGGGGGTGATAGCAATCAGCCCCAGCATTTT.

In its sample, this clonotype was seen many times. V gene TRBV29-1 combines with J gene TRBJ1-1; D may be TRBD1 (6 bases). Trimming shortened V by 6 bases and J by 0 bases, and 14 bases separated the two germline ends. This CDR3 has 14 residues. Germline V gives CDR1 SQVTM, CDR2 ANQGSEA. The CDR3 here is CSVERGGMNTEAFF. DNA for the CDR3: TGCAGCGTCGAGAGGGGGGGCATGAACACTGAAGCTTTCTTT.

A word on this clonotype: This could be a read error, since a much larger clone is one nucleotide away. The rearrangement joins TRBV20-1 to TRBJ1-2, with D hard to call. CDR1 and CDR2 (germline): DFQATT, SNEGSKA (reference sequence). CDR3 length equals 12 residues. The CDR3 nucleotides are TGCAGGGCTCTTAGCGCCGACGGGGGCTACACCTTC. It translates to CRALSADGGYTF.

Turning to this clonotype: Its ends do not fully match the called genes, so a read error is possible. The V gene is TRBV12-3 or TRBV12-4, the J gene TRBJ2-3; D remains unclear. The CDR3 spans 12 residues. DNA for the CDR3: TGTGCCAGCAGTTCAGGTGCAGATATGCAGTATTTT. This encodes CASSSGADMQYF.

V and J are TRBV18 and TRBJ2-7; D tentatively fits TRBD1 or TRBD2 (5 bases each). V dropped 4 bases and J dropped 3 bases, with 19 bases sitting between them. The CDR3 length is 16 residues. The germline V gene encodes CDR1 KGHSH and CDR2 LQKENI. Here the CDR3 DNA reads TGTGCCAGCTCACAAACTAAGGAGGACATCCACTACGAGCAGTACTTC. Protein sequence: CASSQTKEDIHYEQYF.

A remark on this clonotype: A read error may explain this, as a much larger clone is one base away. The gene calls are TRBV29-1 and TRBJ2-5, with D possibly TRBD2 on 6 matching bases. The CDR3 has 12 amino acids. CDR1 is SQVTM, CDR2 ANQGSEA, per germline. CDR3 sequence: CSVVGSGEAQYF. CDR3 in DNA: TGCAGCGTTGTCGGGAGTGGAGAGGCCCAGTACTTC.

Concerning this clonotype: A much larger clone is a single base away; this may be a read error. The rearrangement links TRBV6-5 to TRBJ2-7; 8 nucleotides align to TRBD1. Germline CDR1 reads MNHEY; CDR2 reads SVGAGI. This CDR3 has 16 amino acids. The CDR3 nucleotides are TGTGCCGGCAGCGCGAGACCGGGACAGGTTCCCTACGAGCAGTACTTC. Translated: CAGSARPGQVPYEQYF.

The chain combines TRBV7-2 with TRBJ1-1, with unresolved D. The germline gives CDR1 SGHTA, CDR2 FQGNSA. The CDR3 extends over 14 amino acids. V was trimmed by 5 bases and J by 4 bases, leaving 14 bases between them. The CDR3 DNA reads TGTGCCAGCAGCCCCCGCAGCCTCTCCACTGAAGCTTTCTTT. As protein: CASSPRSLSTEAFF.

This chain links TRBV20-1 with TRBJ2-6; D ambiguous. Germline V CDR1 and CDR2: DFQATT, SNEGSKA (reference sequence). CDR3 length equals 14 residues. CDR3 sequence reads: CPTPSLSGANVLTF. The CDR3 DNA sequence: TGCCCAACCCCCTCGCTCTCTGGGGCCAACGTCCTGACTTTC.

This rearrangement joins TRBV20-1 to TRBJ2-3; 11 bases align to TRBD2. The V gene's germline CDR1 is DFQATT and CDR2 SNEGSKA (reference sequence). Unmatched junction bases numbered 7, after V lost 4 bases and J lost 4 bases. CDR3 length: 15 amino acids. The CDR3 region is CSATRLAGLSDTQYF. CDR3 coding DNA: TGCAGTGCTACAAGACTAGCGGGGCTTTCAGATACGCAGTATTTT.

With respect to this clonotype: A much more abundant neighbour one base away suggests this may be a read error. The chain has TRBV5-1 and TRBJ2-3, with 9 positions matching TRBD2. Germline assignment: CDR1 SGHRS and CDR2 YFSETQ. This CDR3 has 18 residues. With V trimmed by 6 bases and J by 0 bases, 14 bases remained unmatched. As DNA, the CDR3 is TGCGCCAGCAAATTGGGAATAGCGGGGGCGGCAAGCACAGATACGCAGTATTTT. Translated: CASKLGIAGAASTDTQYF. The variable domain in full, with the rest retrieved from reference TRBV5-1 and TRBJ2-3, is KAGVTQTPRYLIKTRGQQVTLSCSPISGHRSVSWYQQTPGQGLQFLFEYFSETQRNKGNFPGRFSGRQFSNSRSEMNVSTLELGDSALYLCASKLGIAGAASTDTQYFGPGTRLTVL.

The chain joins TRBV16 to TRBJ2-7; TRBD2 agrees at 11 bases. Germline V lookup: CDR1 KGHSY, CDR2 FQNENV. Trimming removed 3 bases from V and 3 bases from J; junction bases left unmatched: 7. The CDR3 extends over 16 amino acids. CDR3 coding DNA: TGTGCCAGCAGCCAGTCTAGCGGGGGGCTCGACTACGAGCAGTACTTC. Residues: CASSQSSGGLDYEQYF. The full variable domain, rest sourced from reference TRBV16 and TRBJ2-7, is GEEVAQTPKHLVRGEGQKAKLYCAPIKGHSYVFWYQQVLKNEFKFLISFQNENVFDETGMPKERFSAKCLPNSPCSLEIQATKLEDSAVYFCASSQSSGGLDYEQYFGPGTRLTVT.

The V gene is TRBV11-2, the J gene TRBJ1-1, with a weak D call TRBD1 (6 bases). This CDR3 comprises 16 residues. Germline CDR1 is SGHAT and CDR2 is FQNNGV. V lost 6 bases and J 4 bases, leaving 21 bases between the germline ends. This CDR3 reads CASSLGGTLYGTEAFF. The DNA for the CDR3 is TGTGCCAGCAGTCTAGGGGGGACCCTATACGGCACTGAAGCTTTCTTT.

The table lists this clonotype with many counts. The chain recombines TRBV29-1 with TRBJ1-1; D gene uncertain. The CDR3 loop spans 13 amino acids. V dropped 1 base and J dropped 1 base, with 7 bases sitting between them. In germline, CDR1 is SQVTM, CDR2 ANQGSEA. The CDR3 is CSVEGTANTEAFF. CDR3 DNA: TGCAGCGTTGAAGGGACCGCGAACACTGAAGCTTTCTTT.

This clonotype was observed once. Here the CDR3 reads CASSFTGEDEQFF. In DNA form, the CDR3 reads TGTGCCAGCAGCTTTACAGGGGAGGATGAGCAGTTCTTC. This rearrangement joins TRBV7-2 to TRBJ2-1; D may be TRBD1 (7 bases). The CDR3 is 13 residues long. The germline V gene encodes CDR1 SGHTA and CDR2 FQGNSA. V was cut by 3 bases and J by 8 bases, with 11 bases left in between.

As concerns this clonotype: This may stem from a read error, because a much larger clone lies one nucleotide away. The chain joins TRBV15 to TRBJ2-5; the D call may be TRBD1 or TRBD2 (5 bases each). The V gene's germline CDR1 is LNHNV and CDR2 YYDKDF (reference sequence). Between the trimmed V and J ends, which lost 0 bases and 11 bases, there was a span of 22 bases. This CDR3 has 16 amino acids. The CDR3 spells CATSRDKEYGKGEQYF. In DNA form, the CDR3 reads TGTGCCACCAGCAGAGATAAAGAATACGGGAAAGGGGAGCAGTACTTC.

With regard to this clonotype: A single base separates this from a much larger clone, so it may be a read error. V usage is TRBV24-1 and J usage is TRBJ2-5; D could derive from TRBD1 or TRBD2 (5 bases each). Trimming shortened V by 7 bases and J by 4 bases, and 12 bases separated the two germline ends. The CDR3 extends over 13 amino acids. Germline V CDR1 and CDR2: KGHDR, SFDVKD. CDR3 nucleotides: TGTGCCACCAGGGAGGCAGGGCGAGAGACCCAGTACTTC. Its translation: CATREAGRETQYF.

This clonotype has ten or more counts. The V and J genes are TRBV10-3 and TRBJ2-3, with 9 bases matching TRBD2. The trim removed 4 bases at V and 1 base at J, leaving 3 bases unmatched. CDR1 is ENHRY, CDR2 SYGVKD, per germline. The CDR3 is made up of 15 amino acids. The CDR3 loop reads CAISVGGRGTDTQYF. In DNA, the CDR3 is TGTGCCATCAGTGTAGGCGGGAGGGGCACAGATACGCAGTATTTT.

This clonotype was observed a handful of times. A much larger clone differs from this one at a single base, so this may be a read error. V gene TRBV6-2 or TRBV6-3 combines with J gene TRBJ1-2; the D is unclear. This CDR3 is 14 amino acids long. Germline V gives CDR1 MNHEY, CDR2 SVGEGT. In DNA form, the CDR3 reads TGTGCCGGCAGTTACTCGGCGGGTGACTATGGCTACACCTTC. Encoded protein: CAGSYSAGDYGYTF.

This CDR3 is CASSPEVWETQYF. The DNA for the CDR3 is TGTGCCAGCAGTCCGGAGGTCTGGGAGACCCAGTACTTC. This chain connects TRBV2 to TRBJ2-5; D may be TRBD2 (5 bases). Trimming pared 5 bases from V and 5 bases from J, leaving 12 bases between. Per the germline V gene, CDR1 is SNHLY and CDR2 is FYNNEI. This CDR3 is 13 amino acids long.

Remarks on this clonotype: The germline gene is not matched at one end of the junction; a read error may be the cause. The CDR3 nucleotides are TGTGCCAGCAGTTTACAAGGAGGGCGAGCAGATACGCAATATTTT. Encoded protein: CASSLQGGRADTQYF. The gene calls are TRBV12-3 or TRBV12-4 and TRBJ2-3; D is possibly TRBD2 (6 bases). The CDR3 runs to 15 residues.

Ten or more counts support this clonotype. V is TRBV7-2 and J is TRBJ1-5; 8 bases match TRBD1. The CDR3 consists of 16 residues. Germline CDR1 reads SGHTA; CDR2 reads FQGNSA. V dropped 5 bases and J dropped 1; count of bases not matched to a gene: 7. This chain's CDR3 is CASSTGTGGSNQPQHF. The CDR3 DNA reads as TGTGCCAGCAGCACCGGGACAGGAGGGAGCAATCAGCCCCAGCATTTT.

The CDR3 sequence: CATRTGANVLTF. The CDR3, as DNA: TGTGCCACCCGTACCGGGGCCAACGTCCTGACTTTC. V gene TRBV12-3 or TRBV12-4 combines with J gene TRBJ2-6; D not certain. This CDR3 region has 12 residues. Trimming took off 10 bases at V and 4 bases at J, with 8 bases between the two ends.

This clonotype was detected ten times or more. J is TRBJ1-6 and V is TRBV20-1, with unresolved D. Germline CDR1 is DFQATT and CDR2 is SNEGSKA (reference sequence). The CDR3 has 15 residues. With 4 bases removed from V and 0 bases from J, the gap between germline ends came to 10 bases. DNA for the CDR3: TGCAGTGCTACCGACCGAAGCTCCTATAATTCACCCCTCCACTTT. Its translation is CSATDRSSYNSPLHF.

Notes on this clonotype: Possible read error: a much larger clone is one base away. The chain recombines TRBV25-1 with TRBJ2-1, with TRBD1 matching 8 bases. This CDR3 has 14 amino acids. Germline lookup yields CDR1 MGHDK and CDR2 SYGVNS. The CDR3 loop is CASADRDYYNGQFF. The CDR3 DNA sequence: TGTGCCAGCGCGGACAGGGATTATTACAATGGGCAGTTCTTC.

This clonotype was seen ten or more times. The chain joins TRBV3-1 to TRBJ2-1; TRBD2 agrees at 11 bases. There are 15 residues in the CDR3. V shed 3 bases and J 4 bases; nucleotides not matched to a gene: 2. Germline V gene data show CDR1 as LGHDT and CDR2 as YNNKEL (reference sequence). CDR3 loop: CASSHLAGGYNEQFF. The CDR3 nucleotides are TGTGCCAGCAGCCATCTAGCGGGGGGTTACAATGAGCAGTTCTTC.

This clonotype appeared many times. The chain links TRBV2 to TRBJ2-1; no firm D call. This CDR3 spans 15 amino acids. V shed 6 bases and J shed 2 bases, with 14 bases lying between them. Germline V gene data show CDR1 as SNHLY and CDR2 as FYNNEI. The CDR3 protein is CASRISLGPYNEQFF. Here the CDR3 DNA reads TGTGCCAGCAGAATCTCTCTCGGCCCCTACAATGAGCAGTTCTTC.

This clonotype occurred many times. The rearrangement uses TRBV20-1 and TRBJ1-1; D uncertain. V dropped 3 bases and J dropped 0 bases, with 11 bases sitting between them. This CDR3 has 14 amino acids. CDR1 is DFQATT and CDR2 is SNEGSKA in the germline V gene (reference sequence). The CDR3 DNA sequence: TGCAGTGCTAGCTCATCGGCAGTGAACACTGAAGCTTTCTTT. Protein product: CSASSSAVNTEAFF.